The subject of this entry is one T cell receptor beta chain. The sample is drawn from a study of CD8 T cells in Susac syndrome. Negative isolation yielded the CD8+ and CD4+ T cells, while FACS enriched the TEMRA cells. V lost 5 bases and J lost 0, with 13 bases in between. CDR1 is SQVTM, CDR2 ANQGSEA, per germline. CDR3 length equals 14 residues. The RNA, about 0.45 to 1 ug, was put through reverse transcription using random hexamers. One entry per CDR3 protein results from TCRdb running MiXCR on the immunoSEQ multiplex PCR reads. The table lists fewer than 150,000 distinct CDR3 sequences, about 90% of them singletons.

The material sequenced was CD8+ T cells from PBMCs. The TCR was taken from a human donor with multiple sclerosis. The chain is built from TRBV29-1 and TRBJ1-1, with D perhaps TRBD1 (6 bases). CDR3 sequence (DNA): TGCAGCGTTTATACAGGGACTTTGAACACTGAAGCTTTCTTT. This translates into CSVYTGTLNTEAFF.